This T cell receptor beta chain stems from a study of blood T cells in healthy people across ages. Per sample, a minimum of 6.5 million PBMCs were isolated. CDR1 and CDR2 (germline): SGHTA, FQGNSA. The CDR3 runs to 14 residues. Comments on this clonotype: The junction shows a germline mismatch at one end, possibly a read error.

Then a second PCR, running roughly 6 to 11 cycles, was carried out with a sample-barcoded 5' primer and a J-beta primer mix. TCRdb re-called the 5' RACE reads through MiXCR, storing one row per CDR3 protein. The repertoire holds approximately 800,000 distinct CDR3 sequences, with roughly 50% as singletons. The sequenced material came from blood. The chain carries TRBV7-2 and TRBJ2-4, with D perhaps TRBD2 (5 bases). The J call may be faulty, since TRBJ2-7 better matches the DNA end. The sequence derives from a man aged 25 to 45 in good health. The CDR3 sequence is CASSLAAGSHEQYF. DNA of the CDR3: TGTGCCAGCAGCTTAGCCGCGGGCTCCCACGAGCAGTACTTC.